The source of this T cell receptor (beta chain) is a study of human T cells and chemical hapten exposure. Study-wide findings and caveats: The donors suffered from alopecia, so their immune response may not match that of healthy people. After DPC sensitization, TCRs above 1 in 1000 frequency showed no change.

Indicated time point: pre-sensitization, week 0. Treatment of the sample: therapeutic diphenylcyclopropenone sensitization with weekly scalp DPC. In the study's own analysis: Individual samples carried between roughly 23,224 and 690,600 TCRs, with 85,000 to 100,000 as the median. TCRdb used MiXCR to reprocess the RACE reads, holding one entry per CDR3 protein. These V and J calls originate from TCRdb's pipeline instead of the authors' own analysis. The repertoire holds roughly 380,000 distinct CDR3 sequences, with roughly 5% as singletons. This clonotype was seen more than once but under ten times. Its antigen is as yet unknown. Losses at the gene ends were 4 bases for V and 5 bases for J; bases not matched to a gene: 6. The CDR3 extends over 15 amino acids. Germline V CDR1 and CDR2: ENHRY, SYGVKD.

The specimen comprised whole blood, sampled in connection with sensitization to the hapten diphenylcyclopropenone (DPC). This receptor was taken from a woman aged 50 to 65 with alopecia areata. Some clones in this sample may be carry-over from other donors' samples. The chain links TRBV10-3 to TRBJ2-4; 9 positions agree with TRBD1. As DNA, the CDR3 is TGTGCCATCAGTGCCTCGGACAGGGGTGAAAACATTCAGTACTTC. It translates to CAISASDRGENIQYF.